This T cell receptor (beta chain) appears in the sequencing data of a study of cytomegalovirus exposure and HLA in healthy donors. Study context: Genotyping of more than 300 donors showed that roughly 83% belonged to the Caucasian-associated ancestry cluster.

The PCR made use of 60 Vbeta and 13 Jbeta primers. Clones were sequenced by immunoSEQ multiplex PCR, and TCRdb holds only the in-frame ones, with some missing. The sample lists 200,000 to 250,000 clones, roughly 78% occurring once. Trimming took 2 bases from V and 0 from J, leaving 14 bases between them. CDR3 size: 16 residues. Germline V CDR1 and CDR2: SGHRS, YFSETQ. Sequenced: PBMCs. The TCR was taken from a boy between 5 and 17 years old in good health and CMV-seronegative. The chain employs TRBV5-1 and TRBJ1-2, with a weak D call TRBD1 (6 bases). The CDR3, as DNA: TGCGCCAGCAGCTTCATAGGGGGGGGAACTAACTATGGCTACACCTTC. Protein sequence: CASSFIGGGTNYGYTF.